The next 32 T cell receptor beta chains were all read from a single sample in a study of blood T cells in healthy people across ages. A J-beta primer mix and a sample-barcoded 5' primer were used in a second PCR of about 7 to 11 cycles. TCRdb processed the 5' RACE reads anew with MiXCR; each CDR3 protein has one entry. The sample shows about 680,000 distinct CDR3 sequences, 49% of them seen only once. The sequencing input was blood. The receptors were gathered from a woman in her sixties in good health.

The rearrangement links TRBV18 to TRBJ1-4; D is unclear. V lost 2 bases and J lost 3, with 7 bases in between. Germline CDR1 reads KGHSH; CDR2 reads LQKENI. The CDR3 is made up of 14 amino acids. The CDR3 nucleotides read TGTGCCAGCTCACCAGGCGGCTCTAATGAAAAACTGTTTTTT. Amino acid sequence: CASSPGGSNEKLFF.

The chain recombines TRBV28 with TRBJ2-1, with no clear D. V was pared by 2 bases and J by 1 base, with 6 bases between. Germline CDR1 is MDHEN and CDR2 is SYDVKM. This CDR3 comprises 14 residues. The CDR3 protein is CASSLPVSYNEQFF. The CDR3 DNA follows: TGTGCCAGCAGTTTACCGGTGTCCTACAATGAGCAGTTCTTC.

The genes are TRBV28 and TRBJ1-3; TRBD1 might be the D (5 bases). CDR1 is MDHEN and CDR2 is SYDVKM in the germline V gene. This CDR3 region has 13 residues. Trimming cost V 3 bases and J 5 bases, with 8 bases left between them. This CDR3 is CASSFQGRNTIYF. In DNA, the CDR3 is TGTGCCAGCAGTTTCCAGGGCAGAAACACCATATATTTT.

This chain uses TRBV5-1 with TRBJ2-1; tentative D call: TRBD2 (5 bases). Germline CDR1 is SGHRS and CDR2 is YFSETQ. V was shortened by 0 bases and J by 15 bases, with 13 bases between the two germline ends. This CDR3 comprises 12 residues. The DNA of the CDR3 is TGCGCCAGCAGCTTGGGTCGGGATAGGACGTTCTTC. Protein: CASSLGRDRTFF.

The chain couples TRBV9 to TRBJ2-5; D is possibly TRBD2 (6 bases). CDR1 and CDR2 from the germline V gene are SGDLS and YYNGEE. This CDR3 has 14 amino acids. With 3 bases removed from V and 11 bases from J, the gap between germline ends came to 20 bases. This CDR3 reads CASSADGGAGEQYF. The CDR3 DNA sequence: TGTGCCAGCAGCGCCGACGGCGGGGCTGGGGAGCAGTACTTC.

The chain has TRBV28 and TRBJ2-1; D unclear. This CDR3 is 12 amino acids long. Germline V gene lookup returns CDR1 MDHEN and CDR2 SYDVKM. The V gene lost 7 bases and the J gene lost 10 bases, with 14 bases spanning the gap. CDR3 region: CASKASLGEQFF. CDR3 nucleotides: TGTGCCAGCAAGGCAAGCTTGGGGGAGCAGTTCTTC.

This clonotype came up a few times. The chain has TRBV10-3 and TRBJ1-4; D possibly corresponds to TRBD1 (6 bases). The ends were cut back, 0 bases at V and 3 bases at J, with 11 bases in the middle. Per germline, CDR1 ENHRY and CDR2 SYGVKD. The CDR3 consists of 16 residues. The CDR3 protein is CAISESGAAANEKLFF. CDR3 coding DNA: TGTGCCATCAGTGAGTCGGGGGCCGCGGCTAATGAAAAACTGTTTTTT.

The chain couples TRBV7-2 to TRBJ2-7; D is possibly TRBD2 (5 bases). The CDR3 contains 15 residues. The germline V gene has CDR1 SGHTA and CDR2 FQGNSA. Trimming removed 9 bases from V and 5 bases from J, with 23 bases in between. In DNA form, the CDR3 reads TGTGCCAGTATGCCTCCGGGAAGCTTAGCCCACGAGCAGTACTTC. Amino acids: CASMPPGSLAHEQYF.

The V gene is TRBV6-1, the J gene TRBJ2-2, with TRBD1 identical over 7 bases. From germline, CDR1 is MNHNS and CDR2 SASEGT. V shed 5 bases and J 5 bases; nucleotides not matched to a gene: 5. CDR3 length equals 14 residues. The CDR3 is CASSLTGVTGELFF. The CDR3 DNA is TGTGCCAGCAGTCTTACAGGGGTGACCGGGGAGCTGTTTTTT.

This clonotype was counted between two and nine times. This chain uses TRBV12-3 or TRBV12-4 with TRBJ2-5; 9 bases are shared with TRBD1. J lost 4 bases, V lost 5 bases, and 5 bases had no gene match. CDR3 length: 14 amino acids. DNA for the CDR3: TGTGCCAGCAGTACCACGGGACAGGGAGAGACCCAGTACTTC. Translated: CASSTTGQGETQYF.

The sample holds a few counts of this clonotype. The genes are TRBV20-1 and TRBJ2-5, with TRBD2 identical over 12 bases. V lost 5 bases, J lost 5 bases, and 12 bases stayed unmatched. The CDR3 is 16 amino acids. Germline V gene data show CDR1 as DFQATT and CDR2 as SNEGSKA (reference sequence). DNA for the CDR3: TGCAGTGCTCGAGGACTAGCGGGATTTCACAGGGAGACCCAGTACTTC. Amino acids: CSARGLAGFHRETQYF.

This clonotype was seen a handful of times. The rearrangement uses TRBV11-1 and TRBJ2-1, with D unclear. The V end lost 3 bases, the J end lost 8 bases, and 11 bases lay between the germline ends. This CDR3 has 13 amino acids. Germline V gene lookup returns CDR1 SGHAT and CDR2 FQDESV (reference sequence). The CDR3: CASSLNAPDEQFF. CDR3 DNA: TGTGCCAGCAGCTTGAACGCCCCCGATGAGCAGTTCTTC.

This clonotype was detected many times. The rearrangement links TRBV28 to TRBJ2-7, with D possibly matching TRBD2 (6 bases). CDR3 length equals 16 residues. The germline V gene encodes CDR1 MDHEN and CDR2 SYDVKM. The germline V and J ends were trimmed by 2 bases and 7 bases, with 21 bases remaining between them. The CDR3 DNA reads as TGTGCCAGCAGTTTACGGATTAGCGGCTTCCTAAGGGAGCAGTACTTC. It codes for CASSLRISGFLREQYF.

The chain is built from TRBV27 and TRBJ2-1, with D maybe TRBD1 (7 bases). There are 16 residues in the CDR3. The germline CDR1 and CDR2 sequences are MNHEY and SMNVEV (reference sequence). V was shortened by 7 bases and J by 4 bases, with 20 bases between the two germline ends. CDR3 DNA sequence: TGTGCCAGCACCCTAAGGGGGGACAGAGGTTACAATGAGCAGTTCTTC. It encodes CASTLRGDRGYNEQFF.

The gene calls are TRBV28 and TRBJ1-2; possibly TRBD1 for D (6 bases). Germline V gene data show CDR1 as MDHEN and CDR2 as SYDVKM. CDR3 length: 15 amino acids. The ends were cut back, 2 bases at V and 5 bases at J, with 15 bases in the middle. In DNA form, the CDR3 reads TGTGCCAGCAGTTTAAGGGCACAGGGATTTTATGGCTACACCTTC. Encoded protein: CASSLRAQGFYGYTF.

DNA for the CDR3: TGTGCCAGCAGTCCGCTCGGGAGACTAGCGGGGGGCGAGCAGTACTTC. Translating gives CASSPLGRLAGGEQYF. This chain joins TRBV28 and TRBJ2-5; 13 nucleotides line up with TRBD2. The end of the DNA is better explained by TRBJ2-7, so the J call may be wrong. The CDR3 sequence is 16 residues long. Germline values: CDR1 MDHEN, CDR2 SYDVKM.

This clonotype was recorded a few times. V is TRBV2 and J is TRBJ2-3; D possibly corresponds to TRBD2 (6 bases). The CDR3 extends over 15 amino acids. CDR1 and CDR2 (germline): SNHLY, FYNNEI. V dropped 3 bases and J dropped 0 bases, with 10 bases sitting between them. The CDR3 sequence: CASSDVGLSTDTQYF. As DNA, the CDR3 is TGTGCCAGCAGTGATGTGGGACTCAGCACAGATACGCAGTATTTT.

This rearrangement joins TRBV20-1 to TRBJ2-1; the match to TRBD2 covers 9 bases. The J segment lost 14 bases and the V segment lost 1 base, leaving 9 bases of the junction unmatched. The CDR3 extends over 13 amino acids. CDR1 is DFQATT and CDR2 is SNEGSKA in the germline V gene (reference sequence). The CDR3: CSARALVAGVEFF. In DNA, the CDR3 is TGCAGTGCTAGAGCCCTCGTAGCGGGAGTGGAGTTCTTC.

In DNA, the CDR3 is TGTGCCAGCAGCTTACGGGCTAGCGGGAGCAACACGGAGACCCAGTACTTC. This codes for CASSLRASGSNTETQYF. The chain uses TRBV7-2 and TRBJ2-5, with TRBD2 matching over 10 bases. Germline trimming cut 2 bases from V and 5 bases from J; bases unmatched to any gene: 11. CDR1 SGHTA and CDR2 FQGNSA come from the germline V gene. This CDR3 has 17 amino acids.

The table lists this clonotype with a few counts. The gene calls are TRBV20-1 and TRBJ2-1; 9 bases line up with TRBD1. Germline values: CDR1 DFQATT, CDR2 SNEGSKA (reference sequence). The CDR3 spans 15 residues. The ends lost 6 bases at V and 7 bases at J; junction bases unmatched: 13. CDR3 sequence (DNA): TGCAGTGCCGGCCCGGGACAGGGTATTAGAAATGAGCAGTTCTTC. This gives the protein CSAGPGQGIRNEQFF.

The CDR3 sequence is CASSRDGPNEKLFF. The DNA of the CDR3 is TGTGCCAGCAGCCGGGACGGTCCCAATGAAAAACTGTTTTTT. The chain has TRBV16 and TRBJ1-4; the D gene is possibly TRBD1 (5 bases). The CDR3 runs to 14 residues. Germline assignment: CDR1 KGHSY and CDR2 FQNENV. V lost 4 bases and J lost 5, with 11 bases in between.

This clonotype turned up a few times. This chain links TRBV30 with TRBJ2-2; the D is unclear. Trimming shortened V by 0 bases and J by 6 bases, and 5 bases separated the two germline ends. Germline CDR1 is GTSNPN and CDR2 is SVGIG (reference sequence). CDR3 length: 12 amino acids. The CDR3 region is CAWSVAPGELFF. The CDR3 DNA reads TGTGCCTGGAGTGTAGCGCCCGGGGAGCTGTTTTTT.

This clonotype was found a few times. The V call is TRBV4-2, the J call TRBJ2-7, with unresolved D. Germline V lookup: CDR1 LGHNA, CDR2 YNFKEQ. The CDR3 runs to 15 residues. Trimming cost V 0 bases and J 2 bases, with 11 bases left between them. CDR3 protein: CASSQESRRAYEQYF. Written as DNA, the CDR3 is TGTGCCAGCAGCCAAGAGTCTAGAAGGGCCTACGAGCAGTACTTC.

This chain links TRBV6-4 with TRBJ2-1; no firm D call. This CDR3 has 13 amino acids. V was shortened by 2 bases and J by 6 bases, with 8 bases between the two germline ends. Germline CDR1 MRHNA, CDR2 SNTAGT. For the CDR3, the DNA is TGTGCCAGCAGTGACGGGCCAGCCAATGAGCAGTTCTTC. It encodes CASSDGPANEQFF.

The chain has TRBV4-3 and TRBJ2-1; 7 bases are a match to TRBD1. Trimming at V came to 0 bases and at J to 4 bases, leaving 3 bases not matched to a gene. In germline, CDR1 is LGHNA, CDR2 YSLEER. The CDR3 consists of 15 residues. The chain's CDR3 is CASSQDDRVYNEQFF. In DNA, the CDR3 is TGCGCCAGCAGCCAAGACGACAGGGTTTACAATGAGCAGTTCTTC.

The V gene is TRBV20-1, the J gene TRBJ1-1; weak D call: TRBD1 (5 bases). CDR1 is DFQATT, CDR2 SNEGSKA, per germline (reference sequence). This CDR3 has 15 amino acids. V was shortened by 3 bases and J by 1 base, with 15 bases between the two germline ends. CDR3 in DNA: TGCAGTGCTAGGTTCTCCTGGGGACGGAACACTGAAGCTTTCTTT. Encoded protein: CSARFSWGRNTEAFF.

The rearrangement links TRBV7-2 to TRBJ2-7; D is undetermined. CDR3 size: 13 residues. In germline, CDR1 is SGHTA, CDR2 FQGNSA. V lost 5 bases and J 7 bases, leaving 15 bases between the germline ends. The CDR3 spells CASSLSLLGEQYF. CDR3 DNA sequence: TGTGCCAGCAGCCTCTCCCTCTTGGGAGAGCAGTACTTC. Based on the CDR3 plus reference TRBV7-2 and TRBJ2-7, the full variable domain is GAGVSQSPSNKVTEKGKDVELRCDPISGHTALYWYRQSLGQGLEFLIYFQGNSAPDKSGLPSDRFSAERTGGSVSTLTIQRTQQEDSAVYLCASSLSLLGEQYFGPGTRLTVT.

The chain carries TRBV7-3 and TRBJ2-1; perhaps D is TRBD1 or TRBD2 (6 bases each). Germline CDR1 and CDR2: SGHTA and FQGTGA. V lost 0 bases to trimming and J lost 3 bases, with 15 bases between them. CDR3 length: 17 residues. CDR3 protein: CASSLTGTGRNYNEQFF. The CDR3 region has the DNA TGTGCCAGCAGCTTAACGGGTACAGGGAGGAACTACAATGAGCAGTTCTTC.

This clonotype was counted between two and nine times. The rearrangement uses TRBV5-6 and TRBJ1-2, with a weak D call TRBD1 (5 bases). V lost 2 bases to trimming and J lost 3 bases, with 8 bases between them. The CDR3 extends over 13 amino acids. Per the germline V gene, CDR1 is SGHDT and CDR2 is YYEEEE. The CDR3 here is CASSFQGYYGYTF. The DNA of the CDR3 is TGTGCCAGCAGCTTCCAGGGATACTATGGCTACACCTTC.

This clonotype was recorded a few times. The CDR3 DNA reads TGTGCCAGCAGTTACGGGAGATTTGGTAATTGGGGAGTTGACGAGCAGTACTTC. It yields the protein CASSYGRFGNWGVDEQYF. V usage is TRBV6-2 or TRBV6-3 and J usage is TRBJ2-4, with D possibly matching TRBD2 (5 bases). Matching the DNA end better, TRBJ2-7 makes the J call doubtful. This CDR3 spans 18 amino acids. Per the germline V gene, CDR1 is MNHEY and CDR2 is SVGEGT.

The chain uses TRBV6-6 and TRBJ1-4; D ambiguous. Germline loops: CDR1 MNHNY, CDR2 SVGAGI (reference sequence). The V end lost 6 bases, the J end lost 1 base, and 9 bases lay between the germline ends. The CDR3 covers 14 residues. This CDR3 is CASRRGITNEKLFF. The DNA of the CDR3 is TGTGCCAGCAGGCGCGGGATAACTAATGAAAAACTGTTTTTT.

The V call is TRBV5-1, the J call TRBJ2-1, with 13 bases that match TRBD2. Per the germline V gene, CDR1 is SGHRS and CDR2 is YFSETQ. The CDR3 sequence is 17 residues long. After removal of 0 bases from V and 9 bases from J, the junction contained 9 bases not matched to a gene. As DNA, the CDR3 is TGCGCCAGCAGCTTGGGCGTCGGACTAGCGGGAGCGAGTGAGCAGTTCTTC. It codes for CASSLGVGLAGASEQFF.